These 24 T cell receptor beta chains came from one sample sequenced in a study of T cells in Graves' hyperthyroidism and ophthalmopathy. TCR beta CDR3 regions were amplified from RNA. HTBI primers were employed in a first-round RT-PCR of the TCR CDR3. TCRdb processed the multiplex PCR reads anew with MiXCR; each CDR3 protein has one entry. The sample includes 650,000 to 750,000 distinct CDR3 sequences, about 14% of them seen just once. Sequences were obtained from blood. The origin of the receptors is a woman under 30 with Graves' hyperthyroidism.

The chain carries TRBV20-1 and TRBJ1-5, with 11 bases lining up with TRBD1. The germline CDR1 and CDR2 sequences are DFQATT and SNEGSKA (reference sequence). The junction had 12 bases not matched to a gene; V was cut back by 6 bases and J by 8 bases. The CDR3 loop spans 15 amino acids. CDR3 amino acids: CSAPGTGGLFKPQHF. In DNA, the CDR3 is TGCAGTGCCCCCGGGACAGGGGGGCTGTTTAAGCCCCAGCATTTT.

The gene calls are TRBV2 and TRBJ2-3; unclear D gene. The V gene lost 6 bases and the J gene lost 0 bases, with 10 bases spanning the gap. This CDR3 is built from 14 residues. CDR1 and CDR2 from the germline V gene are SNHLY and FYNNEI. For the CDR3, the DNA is TGTGCCAGCAGACCCCCAGTTAGCACAGATACGCAGTATTTT. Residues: CASRPPVSTDTQYF.

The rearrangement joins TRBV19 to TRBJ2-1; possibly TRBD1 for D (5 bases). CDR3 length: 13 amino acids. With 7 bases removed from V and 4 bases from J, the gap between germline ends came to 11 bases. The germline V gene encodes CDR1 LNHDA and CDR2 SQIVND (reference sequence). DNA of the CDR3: TGTGCCAGTAAGGACATCGGGTACAATGAGCAGTTCTTC. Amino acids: CASKDIGYNEQFF.

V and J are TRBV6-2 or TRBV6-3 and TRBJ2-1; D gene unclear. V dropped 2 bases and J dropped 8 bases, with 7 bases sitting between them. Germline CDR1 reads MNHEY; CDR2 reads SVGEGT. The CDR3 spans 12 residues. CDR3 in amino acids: CASSYDVDEQFF. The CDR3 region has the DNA TGTGCCAGCAGTTACGACGTCGATGAGCAGTTCTTC.

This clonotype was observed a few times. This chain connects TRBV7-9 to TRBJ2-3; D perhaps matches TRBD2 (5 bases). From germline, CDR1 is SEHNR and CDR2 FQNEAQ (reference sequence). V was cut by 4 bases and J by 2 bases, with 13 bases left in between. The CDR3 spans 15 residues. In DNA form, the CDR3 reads TGTGCCAGCAGCTCCTGGGGTCGGGACACAGATACGCAGTATTTT. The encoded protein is CASSSWGRDTDTQYF. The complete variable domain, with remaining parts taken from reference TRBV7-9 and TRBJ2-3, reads DTGVSQNPRHKITKRGQNVTFRCDPISEHNRLYWYRQTLGQGPEFLTYFQNEAQLEKSRLLSDRFSAERPKGSFSTLEIQRTEQGDSAMYLCASSSWGRDTDTQYFGPGTRLTVL.

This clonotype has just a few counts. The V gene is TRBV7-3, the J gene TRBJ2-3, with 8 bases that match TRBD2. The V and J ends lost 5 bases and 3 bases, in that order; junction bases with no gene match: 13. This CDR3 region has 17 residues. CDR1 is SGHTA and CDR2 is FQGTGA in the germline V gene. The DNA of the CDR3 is TGTGCCAGCAGCCCCCAGGGAGCGGGAGATATTACAGATACGCAGTATTTT. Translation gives CASSPQGAGDITDTQYF.

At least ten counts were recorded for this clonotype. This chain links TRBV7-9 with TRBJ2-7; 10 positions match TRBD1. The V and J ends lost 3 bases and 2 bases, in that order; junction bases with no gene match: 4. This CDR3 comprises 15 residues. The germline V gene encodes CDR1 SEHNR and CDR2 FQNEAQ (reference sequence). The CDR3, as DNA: TGTGCCAGCAGCTTCCGGGACAGGGGACCCTACGAGCAGTACTTC. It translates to CASSFRDRGPYEQYF.

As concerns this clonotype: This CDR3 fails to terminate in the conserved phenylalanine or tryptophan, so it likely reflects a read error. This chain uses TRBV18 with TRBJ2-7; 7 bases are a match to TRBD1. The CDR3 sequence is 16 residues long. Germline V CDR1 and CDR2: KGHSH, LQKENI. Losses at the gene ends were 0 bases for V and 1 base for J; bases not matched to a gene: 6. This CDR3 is CASSPPLGDRSYEQYL. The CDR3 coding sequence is TGTGCCAGCTCACCACCGCTTGGGGACAGATCCTACGAGCAGTACTTA.

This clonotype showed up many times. CDR3 protein: CSARPAGTSNTEAFF. The CDR3 coding sequence is TGCAGTGCTAGACCTGCCGGGACATCGAACACTGAAGCTTTCTTT. The V call is TRBV20-1, the J call TRBJ1-1, with a possible D match to TRBD1 (6 bases). The V end lost 2 bases, the J end lost 1 base, and 14 bases lay between the germline ends. This CDR3 comprises 15 residues. Germline V gives CDR1 DFQATT, CDR2 SNEGSKA (reference sequence).

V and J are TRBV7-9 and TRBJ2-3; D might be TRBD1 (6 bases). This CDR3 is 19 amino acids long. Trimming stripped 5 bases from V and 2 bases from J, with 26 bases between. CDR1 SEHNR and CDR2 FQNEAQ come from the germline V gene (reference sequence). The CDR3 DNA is TGTGCCAGCAGCCGTCTGCCCTTGGACAGACAGAGAGTCACAGATACGCAGTATTTT. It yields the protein CASSRLPLDRQRVTDTQYF.

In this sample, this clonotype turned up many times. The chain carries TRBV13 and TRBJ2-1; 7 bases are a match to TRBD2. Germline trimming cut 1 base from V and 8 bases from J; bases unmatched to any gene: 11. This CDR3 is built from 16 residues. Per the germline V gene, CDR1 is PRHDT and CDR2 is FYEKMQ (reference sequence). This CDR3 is CASSLVGLDEVDEQFF. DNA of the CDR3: TGTGCCAGCAGCTTAGTCGGACTAGATGAGGTGGATGAGCAGTTCTTC.

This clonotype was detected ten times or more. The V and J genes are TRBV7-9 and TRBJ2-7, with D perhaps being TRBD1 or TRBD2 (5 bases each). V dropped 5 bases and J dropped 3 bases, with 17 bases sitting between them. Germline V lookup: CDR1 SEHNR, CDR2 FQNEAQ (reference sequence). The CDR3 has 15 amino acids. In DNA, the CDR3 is TGTGCCAGCAGCCCTCGGGACGCTCAGCGCTACGAGCAGTACTTC. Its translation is CASSPRDAQRYEQYF.

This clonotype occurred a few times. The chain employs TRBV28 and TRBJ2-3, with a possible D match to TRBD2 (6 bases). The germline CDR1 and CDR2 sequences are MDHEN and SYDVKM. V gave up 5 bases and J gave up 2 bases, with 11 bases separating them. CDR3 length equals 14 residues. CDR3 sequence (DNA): TGTGCCAGCAGTCCTGGACTATTCACAGATACGCAGTATTTT. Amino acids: CASSPGLFTDTQYF.

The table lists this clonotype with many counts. The CDR3 protein is CASSPLDTQYF. The CDR3 DNA reads TGTGCCAGCTCACCACTAGATACGCAGTATTTT. J is TRBJ2-3 and V is TRBV18, with D uncertain. Trimming cost V 1 base and J 5 bases, with 1 base left between them. CDR3 length: 11 residues. In germline, CDR1 is KGHSH, CDR2 LQKENI. Looking up the rest from reference TRBV18 and TRBJ2-3 gives the full variable domain: NAGVMQNPRHLVRRRGQEARLRCSPMKGHSHVYWYRQLPEEGLKFMVYLQKENIIDESGMPKERFSAEFPKEGPSILRIQQVVRGDSAAYFCASSPLDTQYFGPGTRLTVL.

The CDR3 reads CASSPQAGLNTGELFF. The CDR3, as DNA: TGTGCCAGCAGTCCTCAAGCGGGGCTAAACACCGGGGAGCTGTTTTTT. The chain joins TRBV12-3 or TRBV12-4 to TRBJ2-2; TRBD2 agrees at 7 bases. CDR3 length equals 16 residues. The ends lost 5 bases at V and 2 bases at J; junction bases unmatched: 8.

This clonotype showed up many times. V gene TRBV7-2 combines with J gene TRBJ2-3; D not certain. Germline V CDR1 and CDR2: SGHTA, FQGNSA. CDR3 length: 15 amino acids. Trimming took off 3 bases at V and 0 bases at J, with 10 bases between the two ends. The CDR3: CASSFAFSSTDTQYF. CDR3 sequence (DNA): TGTGCCAGCAGCTTCGCGTTTTCTAGCACAGATACGCAGTATTTT.

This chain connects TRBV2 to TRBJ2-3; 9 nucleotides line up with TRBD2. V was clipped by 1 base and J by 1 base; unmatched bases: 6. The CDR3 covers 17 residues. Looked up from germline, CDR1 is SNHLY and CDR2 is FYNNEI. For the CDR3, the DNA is TGTGCCAGCAGTGAAGACCTGACTAGCGGACGCACAGATACGCAGTATTTT. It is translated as CASSEDLTSGRTDTQYF.

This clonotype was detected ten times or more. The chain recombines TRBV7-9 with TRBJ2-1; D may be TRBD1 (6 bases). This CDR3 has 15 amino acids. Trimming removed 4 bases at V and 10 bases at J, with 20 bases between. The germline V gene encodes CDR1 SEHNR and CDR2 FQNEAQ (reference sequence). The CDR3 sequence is CASSSSRGSVGEQFF. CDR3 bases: TGTGCCAGCAGCTCGTCTAGGGGGAGCGTCGGCGAGCAGTTCTTC.

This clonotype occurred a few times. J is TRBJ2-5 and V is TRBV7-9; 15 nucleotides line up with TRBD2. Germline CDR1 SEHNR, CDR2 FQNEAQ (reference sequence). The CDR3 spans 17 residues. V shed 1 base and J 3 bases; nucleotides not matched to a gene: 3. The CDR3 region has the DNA TGTGCCAGCAGCTTAGGGGGACTAGCGGGAGGAAAAGAGACCCAGTACTTC. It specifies CASSLGGLAGGKETQYF.

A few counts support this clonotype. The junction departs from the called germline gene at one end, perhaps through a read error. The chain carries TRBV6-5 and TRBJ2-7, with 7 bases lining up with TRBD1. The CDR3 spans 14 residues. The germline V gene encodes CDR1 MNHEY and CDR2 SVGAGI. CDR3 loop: CASSYRDRQYERYF. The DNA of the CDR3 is TGTGCCAGCAGTTATCGGGACAGACAATACGAGCGGTACTTC.

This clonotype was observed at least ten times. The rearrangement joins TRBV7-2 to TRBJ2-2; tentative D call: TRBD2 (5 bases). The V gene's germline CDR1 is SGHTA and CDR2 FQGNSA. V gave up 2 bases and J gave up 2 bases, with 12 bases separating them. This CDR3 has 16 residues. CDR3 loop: CASSLRVGVNTGELFF. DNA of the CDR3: TGTGCCAGCAGCTTAAGGGTGGGAGTCAACACCGGGGAGCTGTTTTTT.

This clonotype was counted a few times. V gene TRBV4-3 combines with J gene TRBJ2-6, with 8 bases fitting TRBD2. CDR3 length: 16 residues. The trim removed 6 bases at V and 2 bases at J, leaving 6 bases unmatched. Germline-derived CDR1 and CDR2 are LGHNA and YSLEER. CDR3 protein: CASSPIAGTGANVLTF. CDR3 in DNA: TGCGCCAGCAGTCCTATAGCGGGAACTGGGGCCAACGTCCTGACTTTC.

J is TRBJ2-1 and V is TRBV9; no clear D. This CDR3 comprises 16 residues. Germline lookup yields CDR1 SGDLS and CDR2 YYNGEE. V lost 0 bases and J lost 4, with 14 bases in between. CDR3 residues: CASSVDIRNWYNEQFF. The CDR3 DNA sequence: TGTGCCAGCAGCGTAGATATAAGGAATTGGTACAATGAGCAGTTCTTC.

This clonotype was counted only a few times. In DNA form, the CDR3 reads TGTGCCAGCAGCTCGGATCGATTGCGGGGGAACTACAATGAGCAGTTCTTC. Translation: CASSSDRLRGNYNEQFF. The genes are TRBV11-3 and TRBJ2-1, with TRBD2 matching 7 bases. Germline CDR1 is SGHNT and CDR2 is YENEEA. This CDR3 contains 17 residues. Trimming cost V 4 bases and J 3 bases; bases outside gene matches: 12.